The sequence of this TCR beta chain was determined in a study of response to subunit inactivated influenza vaccine (dated by TCRdb to 2016 to 2019). Background for the entire study: To follow how T cells responded to a trivalent subunit inactivated influenza vaccine, the researchers relied on deep quantitative profiling of the T cell receptor repertoire.

From its cysteine to its phenylalanine, the CDR3 spans 13 amino acids. This entry keeps only the CDR3 DNA: 39 bases, framed from base 1. Deletion took 2 bases off V and 0 bases off J, with a span of 4 bases between the germline ends. This clonotype was seen ten or more times. The antigen this receptor binds is unknown. No base quality information exists; no much larger clone differs at one position. General findings and caveats noted by the study authors: The authors proposed that each seasonal influenza vaccination may bring in only a limited number of new T cells.

Library preparation employed RT-PCR. TCRdb shows the sequencer as Illumina HiSeq 2500. TCRdb took the public reads, trimmed them with fastp at Q25, ran MiXCR for clone calling and kept in-frame beta chains. Rows are combined by CDR3 protein, so each entry shows the most common genes and DNA. The sample has 650,000 to 850,000 distinct CDR3 sequences on record, roughly 14% of them singletons. Less than 9% of the sample is taken by the ten largest. Here the sequenced sample was PBMCs from blood, taken around 15 days before vaccination. The V and J genes are TRBV12-3 or TRBV12-4 and TRBJ1-1, with the identity of the D gene unclear. The source is a man in his fifties who received an inactivated influenza vaccine. Donor details come from another sample of the same person, matched by shared clones. This receptor has the CDR3 CASSLRVNTEAFF. The nucleotide sequence reads TGTGCCAGCAGTTTAAGGGTGAACACTGAAGCTTTCTTT.